This entry concerns a single TCR beta chain. Its antigen is undetermined. The record originates from a study of early T cells in non-severe SARS-CoV-2 infection. Study information: Sequencing used unsorted whole-blood bulk RNA, so chains lack pairing. Study results and caveats: Sequences matched to VDJdb favored anti-spike CD8 responses, while private and CD4 specificities were missed.

The V gene lost 4 bases and the J gene lost 7 bases, with 11 bases spanning the gap. Germline-derived CDR1 and CDR2 are SGHTA and FQGNSA. The CDR3 loop spans 13 amino acids. As part of library construction, unique molecular identifiers were attached to individual cDNA molecules. Each CDR3 protein is one row after TCRdb ran MiXCR on the 5' RACE reads. Of 25,000 to 35,000 distinct CDR3 sequences listed, 3.5% to 5.5% are singletons. The starting material was whole blood, obtained at baseline. This TCR came from an adult who was a healthcare worker with PCR-confirmed SARS-CoV-2 infection or an uninfected control (not recorded which). This chain uses TRBV7-2 with TRBJ1-5, with D perhaps TRBD1 (5 bases). The CDR3 here is CASSYQGGQPQHF. Here the CDR3 DNA reads TGTGCCAGCAGCTACCAGGGAGGACAGCCCCAGCATTTT. The variable domain in full, with the rest retrieved from reference TRBV7-2 and TRBJ1-5, is GAGVSQSPSNKVTEKGKDVELRCDPISGHTALYWYRQSLGQGLEFLIYFQGNSAPDKSGLPSDRFSAERTGGSVSTLTIQRTQQEDSAVYLCASSYQGGQPQHFGDGTRLSIL.